The 21 T cell receptor beta chains below were found in one sample sequenced in a study of human T cells and chemical hapten exposure. The time point was: patch test 2, 6 weeks after DPC sensitization. Treatment defined: therapeutic diphenylcyclopropenone sensitization with weekly scalp DPC. Each CDR3 protein is one row after TCRdb ran MiXCR on the RACE reads. The sample has tens of thousands of distinct CDR3 sequences, 9% to 12% seen once. Here the sequenced sample was whole blood, taken in connection with sensitization to the hapten diphenylcyclopropenone (DPC). Source of these receptors: a woman aged 50 to 65 with alopecia areata. Some clones in this sample may be carry-over from other donors' samples.

A note on this clonotype: Mismatch with germline at one junction end may stem from a read error. The V and J genes are TRBV5-8 and TRBJ1-5; TRBD1 matches at 8 bases. Germline lookup yields CDR1 SGHTS and CDR2 YDEGEE. This CDR3 comprises 16 residues. The CDR3 here is CASSPTGDYSNQPHHF. The CDR3 DNA is TGTGCCAGCAGCCCGACAGGGGATTATAGCAATCAGCCCCACCATTTT.

This clonotype has just a few counts. The rearrangement links TRBV10-3 to TRBJ2-3; 12 nucleotides line up with TRBD2. Per the germline V gene, CDR1 is ENHRY and CDR2 is SYGVKD. V was pared by 2 bases and J by 6 bases, with 0 bases of the junction left unmatched. This CDR3 comprises 14 residues. DNA of the CDR3: TGTGCCATCAGTGAGGGGACTAGCGGGGATACGCAGTATTTT. Protein product: CAISEGTSGDTQYF.

This clonotype has only one observation. The junction differs from germline at one of its ends, possibly a read error. This rearrangement joins TRBV5-1 to TRBJ1-1; D remains unclear. CDR1 and CDR2 from the germline V gene are SGHRS and YFSETQ. CDR3 length: 14 amino acids. CDR3 bases: TGCGCCAACAGCCAACGCTCCTTGGGGACTGAAGCTTTCTTT. This gives the protein CANSQRSLGTEAFF.

This clonotype was found a few times. V usage is TRBV5-1 and J usage is TRBJ2-3, with 9 bases that match TRBD2. CDR1 is SGHRS, CDR2 YFSETQ, per germline. After removal of 1 base from V and 0 bases from J, the junction contained 6 bases not matched to a gene. This CDR3 is 17 amino acids long. The CDR3 loop is CASSLSSTSGSTDTQYF. The DNA of the CDR3 is TGCGCCAGCAGCTTGTCTTCTACTAGCGGGAGCACAGATACGCAGTATTTT. Full variable domain (remainder filled in from reference TRBV5-1 and TRBJ2-3): KAGVTQTPRYLIKTRGQQVTLSCSPISGHRSVSWYQQTPGQGLQFLFEYFSETQRNKGNFPGRFSGRQFSNSRSEMNVSTLELGDSALYLCASSLSSTSGSTDTQYFGPGTRLTVL.

This chain joins TRBV10-3 and TRBJ2-7; 9 positions match TRBD2. The V gene's germline CDR1 is ENHRY and CDR2 SYGVKD. The CDR3 runs to 15 residues. The trim removed 7 bases at V and 6 bases at J, leaving 13 bases unmatched. In nucleotides, the CDR3 is TGTGCCATCAAGTCTGCGGGAGGGCCCCGAGGCGAGCAGTACTTC. Its protein is CAIKSAGGPRGEQYF.

This rearrangement joins TRBV14 to TRBJ2-7; weak D call: TRBD2 (5 bases). V dropped 0 bases and J dropped 0 bases, with 15 bases sitting between them. From germline, CDR1 is SGHDN and CDR2 FVKESK. The CDR3 length is 17 residues. The DNA for the CDR3 is TGTGCCAGCAGCCAAGATTCCTGGGGAGCGATCTCCTACGAGCAGTACTTC. This codes for CASSQDSWGAISYEQYF.

This clonotype was seen a few times. V and J are TRBV11-1 and TRBJ2-7, with D possibly matching TRBD1 (5 bases). The CDR3 is made up of 14 amino acids. V shed 2 bases and J shed 2 bases, with 10 bases lying between them. Germline V gives CDR1 SGHAT, CDR2 FQDESV (reference sequence). CDR3 in amino acids: CASSLRQPPYEQYF. Here the CDR3 DNA reads TGTGCCAGCAGCTTAAGACAGCCACCCTACGAGCAGTACTTC.

In this sample, this clonotype turned up many times. This chain links TRBV3-1 with TRBJ2-1; 8 bases match TRBD2. This CDR3 is 15 amino acids long. V was pared by 4 bases and J by 7 bases, with 9 bases of the junction left unmatched. Germline-derived CDR1 and CDR2 are LGHDT and YNNKEL (reference sequence). CDR3 DNA: TGTGCCAGCAGCCCCTCAGCGGGGGTCGGTAATGAGCAGTTCTTC. It codes for CASSPSAGVGNEQFF.

This clonotype occurred many times. The V call is TRBV2, the J call TRBJ2-2; TRBD1 aligns across 10 bases. The CDR3 is 15 amino acids. With V trimmed by 4 bases and J by 3 bases, 2 bases remained unmatched. Germline values: CDR1 SNHLY, CDR2 FYNNEI. CDR3 sequence: CASSGQGADTGELFF. The CDR3 DNA is TGTGCCAGCAGTGGACAGGGGGCGGACACCGGGGAGCTGTTTTTT.

V and J are TRBV7-2 and TRBJ1-2; the D gene is possibly TRBD1 (6 bases). The CDR3 is 14 amino acids. The ends were cut back, 2 bases at V and 2 bases at J, with 9 bases in the middle. Germline values: CDR1 SGHTA, CDR2 FQGNSA. CDR3 in amino acids: CASSLKGVNYGYTF. The CDR3 DNA sequence: TGTGCCAGCAGCTTAAAGGGGGTGAACTATGGCTACACCTTC.

The chain uses TRBV7-9 and TRBJ2-1, with 10 bases aligning to TRBD2. This CDR3 is 16 amino acids long. Germline trimming cut 2 bases from V and 4 bases from J; bases unmatched to any gene: 5. Per the germline V gene, CDR1 is SEHNR and CDR2 is FQNEAQ (reference sequence). The CDR3 DNA follows: TGTGCCAGCAGCTTAAGGAGGACTAGCGGTTACAATGAGCAGTTCTTC. Translation gives CASSLRRTSGYNEQFF.

The gene calls are TRBV11-2 and TRBJ2-7, with 11 bases identical to TRBD2. Germline loops: CDR1 SGHAT, CDR2 FQNNGV. V was pared by 5 bases and J by 2 bases, with 11 bases of the junction left unmatched. The CDR3 extends over 17 amino acids. The CDR3 reads CASSLRLAGSLAYEQYF. Written as DNA, the CDR3 is TGTGCCAGCAGCCTTAGACTAGCGGGGAGCCTCGCCTACGAGCAGTACTTC.

In this sample, this clonotype turned up many times. The genes are TRBV10-3 and TRBJ2-3, with D perhaps matching TRBD1 or TRBD2 (5 bases each). The V gene's germline CDR1 is ENHRY and CDR2 SYGVKD. This CDR3 contains 14 residues. The DNA of the CDR3 is TGTGTCTCAGCCCGGGACGGGGCCACAGATACGCAGTATTTT. Protein sequence: CVSARDGATDTQYF.

The V and J genes are TRBV20-1 and TRBJ1-4, with no clear D. The CDR3 loop spans 11 amino acids. The germline gives CDR1 DFQATT, CDR2 SNEGSKA (reference sequence). The ends were cut back, 6 bases at V and 8 bases at J, with 10 bases in the middle. Written as DNA, the CDR3 is TGCAGTGCCACGGACCAGGAAAAACTGTTTTTT. This codes for CSATDQEKLFF.

This clonotype was counted between two and nine times. The chain employs TRBV18 and TRBJ2-2, with 12 bases that match TRBD2. V was pared by 6 bases and J by 3 bases, with 14 bases of the junction left unmatched. This CDR3 is 19 amino acids long. Germline assignment: CDR1 KGHSH and CDR2 LQKENI. CDR3 sequence (DNA): TGTGCCAGCTCGCCGATACCGACTAGCGGGAGAGGTCACACCGGGGAGCTGTTTTTT. This encodes CASSPIPTSGRGHTGELFF.

This clonotype was detected only a few times. This chain connects TRBV30 to TRBJ2-5; no firm D call. Per germline, CDR1 GTSNPN and CDR2 SVGIG (reference sequence). With 0 bases removed from V and 0 bases from J, the gap between germline ends came to 2 bases. The CDR3 has 12 residues. CDR3 sequence reads: CAWSVNQETQYF. CDR3 nucleotides: TGTGCCTGGAGTGTGAACCAAGAGACCCAGTACTTC.

This clonotype has ten or more counts. The CDR3 DNA is TGTGCCTGGACTACAGGGGTCGAAAAACTGTTTTTT. Amino acid sequence: CAWTTGVEKLFF. This chain links TRBV30 with TRBJ1-4; 7 bases align to TRBD1. Germline CDR1 and CDR2: GTSNPN and SVGIG (reference sequence). Trimming took 4 bases from V and 8 from J; bases not matched to a gene: 4. CDR3 length: 12 amino acids.

The sample holds many counts of this clonotype. The chain couples TRBV5-1 to TRBJ2-1, with 9 positions matching TRBD2. The germline CDR1 and CDR2 sequences are SGHRS and YFSETQ. This CDR3 contains 14 residues. With V trimmed by 4 bases and J by 8 bases, 7 bases remained unmatched. This chain's CDR3 is CASSPGLAVDEQFF. As DNA, the CDR3 is TGCGCCAGCAGCCCGGGACTAGCAGTCGATGAGCAGTTCTTC.

A note on this clonotype: This could be a read error, since a much larger clone is one nucleotide away. The chain uses TRBV7-9 and TRBJ2-1; D is possibly TRBD1 or TRBD2 (5 bases each). The CDR3 runs 18 residues. Germline loops: CDR1 SEHNR, CDR2 FQNEAQ (reference sequence). CDR3 sequence: CARSLVGDFAGSYNEQFF. In nucleotides, the CDR3 is TGTGCCAGGAGCTTAGTGGGGGATTTTGCGGGCTCCTACAATGAGCAGTTCTTC.

This clonotype came up a few times. V is TRBV6-6 and J is TRBJ1-1; maybe TRBD1 (6 bases). The CDR3 extends over 14 amino acids. Trimming shortened V by 8 bases and J by 1 base, and 14 bases separated the two germline ends. Germline V lookup: CDR1 MNHNY, CDR2 SVGAGI (reference sequence). DNA for the CDR3: TGTGCCAGCTCGGGTAACAGGGCGAACACTGAAGCTTTCTTT. This codes for CASSGNRANTEAFF.

The chain recombines TRBV2 with TRBJ1-1; the match to TRBD1 covers 8 bases. The CDR3 length is 17 residues. The germline CDR1 and CDR2 sequences are SNHLY and FYNNEI. V lost 4 bases, J lost 11 bases, and 21 bases stayed unmatched. Here the CDR3 reads CASSAVQGAALRFEAFF. CDR3 DNA sequence: TGTGCCAGCAGTGCCGTCCAGGGGGCTGCTCTACGGTTTGAGGCTTTCTTT.